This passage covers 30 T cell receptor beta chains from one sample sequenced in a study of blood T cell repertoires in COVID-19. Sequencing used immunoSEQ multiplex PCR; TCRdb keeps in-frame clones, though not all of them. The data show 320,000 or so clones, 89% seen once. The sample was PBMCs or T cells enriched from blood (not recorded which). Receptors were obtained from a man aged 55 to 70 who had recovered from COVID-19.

Here the CDR3 reads CASSREGNEQFF. CDR3 nucleotides: TGTGCCAGCAGCCGAGAGGGTAATGAGCAGTTCTTC. The chain has TRBV7-9 and TRBJ2-1, with D possibly TRBD2 on 5 matching bases. V lost 5 bases, J lost 7 bases, and 9 bases lay in between. The germline V gene encodes CDR1 SEHNR and CDR2 FQNEAQ (reference sequence). This CDR3 spans 12 amino acids.

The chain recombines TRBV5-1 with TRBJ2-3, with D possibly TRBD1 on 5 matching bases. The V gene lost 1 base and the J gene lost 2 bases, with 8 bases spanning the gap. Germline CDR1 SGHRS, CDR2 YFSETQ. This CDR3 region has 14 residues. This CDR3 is CASSLMGLTDTQYF. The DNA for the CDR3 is TGCGCCAGCAGCTTGATGGGGCTCACAGATACGCAGTATTTT.

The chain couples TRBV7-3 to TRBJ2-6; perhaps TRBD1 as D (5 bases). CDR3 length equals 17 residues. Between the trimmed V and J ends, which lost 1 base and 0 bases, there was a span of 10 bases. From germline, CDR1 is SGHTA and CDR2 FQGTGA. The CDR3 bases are TGTGCCAGCAGCTTAAATGGGGCGGCCTCTGGGGCCAACGTCCTGACTTTC. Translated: CASSLNGAASGANVLTF.

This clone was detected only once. CDR3 region: CASSPAADTQYF. Written as DNA, the CDR3 is TGTGCCAGCTCACCAGCAGCAGATACGCAGTATTTT. V is TRBV18 and J is TRBJ2-3; D not certain. This CDR3 has 12 residues. CDR1 KGHSH and CDR2 LQKENI come from the germline V gene. V shed 2 bases and J shed 4 bases, with 4 bases lying between them.

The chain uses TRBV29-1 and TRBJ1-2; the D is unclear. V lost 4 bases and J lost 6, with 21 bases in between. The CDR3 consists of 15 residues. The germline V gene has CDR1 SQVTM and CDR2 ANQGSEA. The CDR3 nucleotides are TGCAGCGTTGTACCGGGATCCAACCGAGGGAATGGCTACACCTTC. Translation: CSVVPGSNRGNGYTF.

DNA of the CDR3: TGTGCCAGCAGCTTGTCGTCTAGCGGGTACTACGAGCAGTACTTC. Its protein product is CASSLSSSGYYEQYF. The chain links TRBV5-4 to TRBJ2-7; 8 bases are a match to TRBD2. V was clipped by 1 base and J by 3 bases; unmatched bases: 6. The CDR3 is 15 amino acids. CDR1 SGHNT and CDR2 YYREEE come from the germline V gene (reference sequence).

CDR3: CASSLEYSSYGYTF. The CDR3 DNA follows: TGTGCCAGCAGCTTAGAGTACTCAAGCTATGGCTACACCTTC. The J gene is TRBJ1-2, the V gene TRBV7-2; no clear D gene. The germline gives CDR1 SGHTA, CDR2 FQGNSA. The V end was cut by 1 base, the J end by 4 bases, with 10 bases between. CDR3 length: 14 residues.

CDR3 sequence (DNA): TGTGCCAGCAGTCCTCCGGGACTAGTCGGTAGTGAGCAGTTCTTC. Protein: CASSPPGLVGSEQFF. This chain joins TRBV28 and TRBJ2-1, with 8 bases identical to TRBD2. Germline V gene sequence: CDR1 MDHEN, CDR2 SYDVKM. After removal of 5 bases from V and 9 bases from J, the junction contained 12 bases not matched to a gene. The CDR3 covers 15 residues.

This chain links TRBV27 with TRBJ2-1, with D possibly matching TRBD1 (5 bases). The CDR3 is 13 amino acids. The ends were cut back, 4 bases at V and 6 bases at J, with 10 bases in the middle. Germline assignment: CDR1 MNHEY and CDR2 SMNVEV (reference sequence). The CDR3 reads CASSWQGFNEQFF. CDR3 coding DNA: TGTGCCAGCAGTTGGCAGGGTTTCAATGAGCAGTTCTTC.

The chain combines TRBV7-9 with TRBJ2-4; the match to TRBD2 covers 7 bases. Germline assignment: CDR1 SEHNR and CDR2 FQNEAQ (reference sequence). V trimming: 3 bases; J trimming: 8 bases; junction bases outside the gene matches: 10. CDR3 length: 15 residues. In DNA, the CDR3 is TGTGCCAGCAGCTTGTCGTTTGCGGGAGTATACATTCAGTACTTC. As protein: CASSLSFAGVYIQYF.

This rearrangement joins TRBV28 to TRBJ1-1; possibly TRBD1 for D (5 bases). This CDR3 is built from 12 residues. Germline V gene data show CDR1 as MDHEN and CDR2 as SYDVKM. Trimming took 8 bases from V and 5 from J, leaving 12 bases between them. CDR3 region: CASATGGTEAFF. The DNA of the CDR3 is TGTGCCAGCGCAACGGGGGGAACTGAAGCTTTCTTT.

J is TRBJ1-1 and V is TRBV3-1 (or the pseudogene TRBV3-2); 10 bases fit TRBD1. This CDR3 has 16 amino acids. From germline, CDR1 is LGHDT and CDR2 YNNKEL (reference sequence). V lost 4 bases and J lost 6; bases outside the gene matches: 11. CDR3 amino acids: CASSPTSGTGVSEAFF. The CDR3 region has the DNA TGTGCCAGCAGCCCAACCTCCGGGACAGGGGTGTCTGAAGCTTTCTTT.

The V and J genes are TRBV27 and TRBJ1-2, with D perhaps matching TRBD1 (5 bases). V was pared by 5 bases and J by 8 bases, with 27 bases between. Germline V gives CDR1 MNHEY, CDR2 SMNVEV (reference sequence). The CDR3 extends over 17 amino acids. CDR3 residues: CASSPRRPSQSRGGYTF. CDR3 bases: TGTGCCAGCAGTCCGAGGAGACCCTCTCAATCTCGGGGGGGCTACACCTTC.

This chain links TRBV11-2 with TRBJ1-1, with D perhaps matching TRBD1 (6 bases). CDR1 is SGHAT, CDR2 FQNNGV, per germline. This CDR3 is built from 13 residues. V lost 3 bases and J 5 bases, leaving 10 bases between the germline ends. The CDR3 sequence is CASSFTGLTEAFF. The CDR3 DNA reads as TGTGCCAGCAGCTTCACAGGGTTAACTGAAGCTTTCTTT.

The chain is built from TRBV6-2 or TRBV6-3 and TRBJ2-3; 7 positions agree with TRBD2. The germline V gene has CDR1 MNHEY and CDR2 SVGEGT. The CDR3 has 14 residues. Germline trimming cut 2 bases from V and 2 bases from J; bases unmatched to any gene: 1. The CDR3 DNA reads TGTGCCAGCAGTTACCGACTAGCCACAGATACGCAGTATTTT. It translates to CASSYRLATDTQYF.

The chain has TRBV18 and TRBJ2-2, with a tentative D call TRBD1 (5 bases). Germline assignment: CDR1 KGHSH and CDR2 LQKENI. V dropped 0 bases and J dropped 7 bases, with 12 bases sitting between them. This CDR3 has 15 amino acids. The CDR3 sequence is CASSPPKGLIGELFF. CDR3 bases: TGTGCCAGCTCACCACCGAAGGGGCTCATCGGGGAGCTGTTTTTT. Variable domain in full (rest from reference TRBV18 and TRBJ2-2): NAGVMQNPRHLVRRRGQEARLRCSPMKGHSHVYWYRQLPEEGLKFMVYLQKENIIDESGMPKERFSAEFPKEGPSILRIQQVVRGDSAAYFCASSPPKGLIGELFFGEGSRLTVL.

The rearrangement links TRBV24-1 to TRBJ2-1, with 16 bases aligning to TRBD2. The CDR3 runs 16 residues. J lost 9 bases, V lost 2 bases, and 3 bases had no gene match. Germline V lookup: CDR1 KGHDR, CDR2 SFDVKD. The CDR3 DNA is TGTGCCACCAGTGATTGGGGGACTAGCGGGAGGGGTGAGCAGTTCTTC. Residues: CATSDWGTSGRGEQFF.

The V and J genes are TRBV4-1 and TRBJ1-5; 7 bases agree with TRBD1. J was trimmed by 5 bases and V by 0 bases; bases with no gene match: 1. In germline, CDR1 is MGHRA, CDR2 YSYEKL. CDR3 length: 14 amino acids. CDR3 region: CASSQDDRDQPQHF. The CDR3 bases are TGCGCCAGCAGCCAAGATGACAGGGATCAGCCCCAGCATTTT.

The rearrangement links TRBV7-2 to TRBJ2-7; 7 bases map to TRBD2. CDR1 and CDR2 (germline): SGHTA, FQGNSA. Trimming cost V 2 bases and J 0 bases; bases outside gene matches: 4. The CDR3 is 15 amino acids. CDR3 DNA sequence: TGTGCCAGCAGCTTATGGGGGGGGAGCTCCTACGAGCAGTACTTC. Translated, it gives CASSLWGGSSYEQYF.

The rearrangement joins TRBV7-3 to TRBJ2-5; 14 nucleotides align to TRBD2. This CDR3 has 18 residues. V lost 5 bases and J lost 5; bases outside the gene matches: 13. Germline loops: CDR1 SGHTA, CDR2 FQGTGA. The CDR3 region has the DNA TGTGCCAGCAGCCCTTCCGGGACTAGCGGGAGAGGATTGGAGACCCAGTACTTC. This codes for CASSPSGTSGRGLETQYF.

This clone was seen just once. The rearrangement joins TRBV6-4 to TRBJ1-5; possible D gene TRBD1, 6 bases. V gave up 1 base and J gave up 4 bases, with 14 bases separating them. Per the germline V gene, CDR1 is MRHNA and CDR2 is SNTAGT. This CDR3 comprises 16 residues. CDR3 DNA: TGTGCCAGCAGTGACTGTCAGGGGCAAGGGAATCAGCCCCAGCATTTT. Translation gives CASSDCQGQGNQPQHF.

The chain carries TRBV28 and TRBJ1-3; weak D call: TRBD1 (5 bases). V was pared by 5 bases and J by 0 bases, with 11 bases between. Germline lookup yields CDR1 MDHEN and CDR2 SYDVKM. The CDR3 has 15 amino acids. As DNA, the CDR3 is TGTGCCAGCAGTGCCGCCGACAGCTCTGGAAACACCATATATTTT. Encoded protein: CASSAADSSGNTIYF.

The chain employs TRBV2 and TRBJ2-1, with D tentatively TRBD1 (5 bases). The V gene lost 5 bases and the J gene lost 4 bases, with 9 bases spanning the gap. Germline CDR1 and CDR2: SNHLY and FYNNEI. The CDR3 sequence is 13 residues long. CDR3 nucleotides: TGTGCCAGCAGTCCCCAGGGTTACAATGAGCAGTTCTTC. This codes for CASSPQGYNEQFF.

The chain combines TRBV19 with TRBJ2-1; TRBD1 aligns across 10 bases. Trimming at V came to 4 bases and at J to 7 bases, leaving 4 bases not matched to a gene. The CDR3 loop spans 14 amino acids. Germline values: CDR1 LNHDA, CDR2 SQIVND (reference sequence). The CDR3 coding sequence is TGTGCCAGTAGTAGAGGGACAGGGGATAATGAGCAGTTCTTC. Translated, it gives CASSRGTGDNEQFF.

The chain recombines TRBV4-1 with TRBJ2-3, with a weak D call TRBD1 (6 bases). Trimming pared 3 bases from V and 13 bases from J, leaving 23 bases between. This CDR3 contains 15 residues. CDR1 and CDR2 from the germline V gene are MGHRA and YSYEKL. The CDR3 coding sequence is TGCGCCAGCAGCCAGGTGCAAACAGGGAGTACGTTTAAGTATTTT. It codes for CASSQVQTGSTFKYF.

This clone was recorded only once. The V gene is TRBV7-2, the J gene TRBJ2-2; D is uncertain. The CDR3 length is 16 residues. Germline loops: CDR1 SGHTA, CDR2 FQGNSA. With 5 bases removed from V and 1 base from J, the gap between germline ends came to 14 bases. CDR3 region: CASSPRRVQNTGELFF. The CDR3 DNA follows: TGTGCCAGCAGCCCCCGCCGGGTCCAGAACACCGGGGAGCTGTTTTTT.

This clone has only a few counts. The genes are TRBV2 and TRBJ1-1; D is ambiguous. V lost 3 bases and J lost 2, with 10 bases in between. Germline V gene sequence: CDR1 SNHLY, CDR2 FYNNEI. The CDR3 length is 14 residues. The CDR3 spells CASSDSSGNTEAFF. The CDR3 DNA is TGTGCCAGCAGTGATTCGAGCGGTAACACTGAAGCTTTCTTT.

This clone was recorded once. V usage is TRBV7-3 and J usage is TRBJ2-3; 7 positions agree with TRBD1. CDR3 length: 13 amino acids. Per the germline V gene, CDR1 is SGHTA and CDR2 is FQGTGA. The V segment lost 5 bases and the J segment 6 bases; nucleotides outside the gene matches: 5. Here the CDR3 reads CASSPNRGDTQYF. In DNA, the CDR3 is TGTGCCAGCAGCCCGAACAGGGGCGATACGCAGTATTTT.

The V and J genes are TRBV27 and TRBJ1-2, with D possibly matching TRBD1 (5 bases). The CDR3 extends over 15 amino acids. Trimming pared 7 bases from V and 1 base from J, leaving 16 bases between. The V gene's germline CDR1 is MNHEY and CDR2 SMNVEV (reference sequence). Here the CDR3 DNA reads TGTGCCAGCAACCCGCAGGGAAAGGGTAACTATGGCTACACCTTC. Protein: CASNPQGKGNYGYTF.

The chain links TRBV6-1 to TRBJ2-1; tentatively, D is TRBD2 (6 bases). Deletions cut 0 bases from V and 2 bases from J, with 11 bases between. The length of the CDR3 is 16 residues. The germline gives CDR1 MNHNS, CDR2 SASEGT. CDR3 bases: TGTGCCAGCAGTGAAGCCCATCGCGGGGCCTACAATGAGCAGTTCTTC. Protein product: CASSEAHRGAYNEQFF.